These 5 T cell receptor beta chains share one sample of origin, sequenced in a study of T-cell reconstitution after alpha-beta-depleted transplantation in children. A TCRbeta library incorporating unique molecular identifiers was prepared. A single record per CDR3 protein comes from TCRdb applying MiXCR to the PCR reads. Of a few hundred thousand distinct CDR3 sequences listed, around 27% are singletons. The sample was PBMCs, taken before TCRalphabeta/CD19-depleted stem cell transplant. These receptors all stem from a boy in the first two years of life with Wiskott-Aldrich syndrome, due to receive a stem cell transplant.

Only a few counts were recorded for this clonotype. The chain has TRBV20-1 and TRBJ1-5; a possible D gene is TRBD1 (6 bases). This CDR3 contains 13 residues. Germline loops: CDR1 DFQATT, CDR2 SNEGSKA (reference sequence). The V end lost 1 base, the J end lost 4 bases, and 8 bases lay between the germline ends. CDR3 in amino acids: CSARATGNQPQHF. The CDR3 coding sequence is TGCAGTGCTAGAGCAACAGGGAATCAGCCCCAGCATTTT.

This CDR3 is CASSLETSGGLSTDTQYF. CDR3 DNA: TGTGCCAGCAGCTTAGAGACTAGCGGGGGACTTAGCACAGATACGCAGTATTTT. The J gene is TRBJ2-3, the V gene TRBV11-1; the match to TRBD2 covers 12 bases. CDR3 size: 18 residues. With V trimmed by 1 base and J by 0 bases, 5 bases remained unmatched. The germline V gene has CDR1 SGHAT and CDR2 FQDESV (reference sequence).

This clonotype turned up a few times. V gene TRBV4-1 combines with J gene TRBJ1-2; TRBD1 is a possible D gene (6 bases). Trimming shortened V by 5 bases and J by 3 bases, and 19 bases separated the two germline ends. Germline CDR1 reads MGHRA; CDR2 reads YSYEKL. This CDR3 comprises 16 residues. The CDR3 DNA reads TGCGCCAGCAGCTCCGGCGAAGGGGGGTTCGACTATGGCTACACCTTC. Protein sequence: CASSSGEGGFDYGYTF.

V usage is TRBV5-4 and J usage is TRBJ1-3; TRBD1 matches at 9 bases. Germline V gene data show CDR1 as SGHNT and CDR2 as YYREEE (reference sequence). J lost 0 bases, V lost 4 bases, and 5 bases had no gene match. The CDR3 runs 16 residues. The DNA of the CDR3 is TGTGCCAGCAGCCGGGGACAGGGTAGCTCTGGAAACACCATATATTTT. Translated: CASSRGQGSSGNTIYF.

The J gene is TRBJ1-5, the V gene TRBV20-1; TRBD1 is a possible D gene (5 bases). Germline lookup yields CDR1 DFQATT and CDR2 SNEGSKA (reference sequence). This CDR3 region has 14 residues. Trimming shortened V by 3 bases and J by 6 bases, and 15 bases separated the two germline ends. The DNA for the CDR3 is TGCAGTGCTAGTCCTCCACAGGCAGTTCAGCCCCAGCATTTT. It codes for CSASPPQAVQPQHF.